The 14 T cell receptor beta chains reported below all come from one sample, sequenced in a study of blood T cell repertoires in COVID-19. The data were produced by immunoSEQ multiplex PCR, yet TCRdb's version contains in-frame clones alone and is incomplete. The sample holds approximately 300,000 clones, 85% to 90% seen once. Sequences were obtained from peripheral blood. Receptor source: a woman aged 40 to 55 with COVID-19, enrolled during active disease.

This chain connects TRBV28 to TRBJ1-1, with 8 positions matching TRBD1. The CDR3 sequence is 18 residues long. Germline trimming cut 4 bases from V and 0 bases from J; bases unmatched to any gene: 13. Germline assignment: CDR1 MDHEN and CDR2 SYDVKM. The CDR3, as DNA: TGTGCCAGCAGTTCGGGCCCGGGCAGGGGGCCGATGAACACTGAAGCTTTCTTT. This sequence encodes CASSSGPGRGPMNTEAFF.

The chain recombines TRBV9 with TRBJ2-5, with TRBD2 identical over 12 bases. Germline lookup yields CDR1 SGDLS and CDR2 YYNGEE. Trimming took 0 bases from V and 0 from J; bases not matched to a gene: 6. This CDR3 has 18 amino acids. The CDR3 sequence is CASSVGFTSGGNQETQYF. The DNA of the CDR3 is TGTGCCAGCAGCGTAGGATTTACTAGCGGGGGGAACCAAGAGACCCAGTACTTC. The variable domain in full, with the rest retrieved from reference TRBV9 and TRBJ2-5, is DSGVTQTPKHLITATGQRVTLRCSPRSGDLSVYWYQQSLDQGLQFLIQYYNGEERAKGNILERFSAQQFPDLHSELNLSSLELGDSALYFCASSVGFTSGGNQETQYFGPGTRLLVL.

The CDR3 here is CASSLGSGYSSYNEQFF. CDR3 DNA: TGTGCCAGCAGCCTGGGTAGCGGTTATAGCTCCTACAATGAGCAGTTCTTC. The rearrangement links TRBV11-3 to TRBJ2-1, with TRBD2 as a possible D gene (6 bases). V gave up 5 bases and J gave up 0 bases, with 17 bases separating them. CDR3 length: 17 amino acids. Germline lookup yields CDR1 SGHNT and CDR2 YENEEA.

The chain combines TRBV5-5 with TRBJ1-1; D remains ambiguous. The length of the CDR3 is 15 residues. In germline, CDR1 is SGHKS, CDR2 YYEKEE (reference sequence). Trimming pared 2 bases from V and 4 bases from J, leaving 15 bases between. CDR3 nucleotide sequence: TGTGCCAGCAGCTTTGGAGCGATCGATTCCACTGAAGCTTTCTTT. This gives the protein CASSFGAIDSTEAFF.

This rearrangement joins TRBV7-2 to TRBJ1-1, with unresolved D. CDR3 length: 16 residues. V was trimmed by 3 bases and J by 3 bases, leaving 17 bases between them. The V gene's germline CDR1 is SGHTA and CDR2 FQGNSA. For the CDR3, the DNA is TGTGCCAGCAGCTTCGGGATCCGGGGTGGCTACACTGAAGCTTTCTTT. Its protein product is CASSFGIRGGYTEAFF.

This chain joins TRBV6-2 or TRBV6-3 and TRBJ2-3; D gene ambiguous. The V end was cut by 5 bases, the J end by 1 base, with 7 bases between. The CDR3 sequence is 13 residues long. The germline CDR1 and CDR2 sequences are MNHEY and SVGEGT. The CDR3 DNA sequence: TGTGCCAGCAGTCCGGCGGGCACAGATACGCAGTATTTT. This encodes CASSPAGTDTQYF.

J is TRBJ1-3 and V is TRBV28; a weak D match, TRBD1 (5 bases). The CDR3 extends over 15 amino acids. Germline assignment: CDR1 MDHEN and CDR2 SYDVKM. V lost 6 bases to trimming and J lost 0 bases, with 12 bases between them. As DNA, the CDR3 is TGTGCCAGCAGGCCCGTCACAGGCTCTGGAAACACCATATATTTT. It yields the protein CASRPVTGSGNTIYF.

The rearrangement joins TRBV6-5 to TRBJ2-1; TRBD2 matches at 11 bases. Trimming removed 7 bases from V and 8 bases from J; junction bases left unmatched: 10. This CDR3 has 15 residues. Germline V gene lookup returns CDR1 MNHEY and CDR2 SVGAGI. The CDR3: CASTPSSGRFHEQFF. The CDR3 nucleotides read TGTGCCAGCACCCCATCTAGCGGGAGGTTTCATGAGCAGTTCTTC.

V and J are TRBV5-4 and TRBJ2-7; 7 bases are shared with TRBD2. This CDR3 contains 14 residues. J was trimmed by 3 bases and V by 4 bases; bases with no gene match: 7. Germline assignment: CDR1 SGHNT and CDR2 YYREEE (reference sequence). The CDR3 DNA reads as TGTGCCAGCAGCCCTCGAGCGGGAAACTACGAGCAGTACTTC. This encodes CASSPRAGNYEQYF.

As to this clone: The junction shows a germline mismatch at one end, possibly a read error. The V gene is TRBV7-7, the J gene TRBJ1-1; D ambiguous. The V gene's germline CDR1 is SSHAT and CDR2 FNYEAQ (reference sequence). The CDR3 extends over 13 amino acids. The CDR3 DNA reads as TGTGCTAGCAGCTCGGGTGTGGGTGGTGAAGCTTTCTTT. It translates to CASSSGVGGEAFF. Based on the CDR3 plus reference TRBV7-7 and TRBJ1-1, the full variable domain is GAGVSQSPRYKVTKRGQDVTLRCDPISSHATLYWYQQALGQGPEFLTYFNYEAQPDKSGLPSDRFSAERPEGSISTLTIQRTEQRDSAMYRCASSSGVGGEAFFGQGTRLTVV.

This chain joins TRBV18 and TRBJ2-3; tentative D call: TRBD1 (5 bases). Trimming pared 3 bases from V and 0 bases from J, leaving 10 bases between. Germline V gene lookup returns CDR1 KGHSH and CDR2 LQKENI. CDR3 length: 15 residues. Here the CDR3 reads CASSPKTVSTDTQYF. The CDR3 region has the DNA TGTGCCAGCTCACCTAAGACAGTAAGCACAGATACGCAGTATTTT.

The CDR3 spells CASSSSSYEQYF. The DNA for the CDR3 is TGTGCCAGCAGCTCGAGCTCCTACGAGCAGTACTTC. The V call is TRBV5-5, the J call TRBJ2-7, with no clear D. Germline V gene data show CDR1 as SGHKS and CDR2 as YYEKEE (reference sequence). V was pared by 3 bases and J by 0 bases, with 4 bases between. This CDR3 is built from 12 residues. Variable domain in full (rest from reference TRBV5-5 and TRBJ2-7): DAGVTQSPTHLIKTRGQQVTLRCSPISGHKSVSWYQQVLGQGPQFIFQYYEKEERGRGNFPDRFSARQFPNYSSELNVNALLLGDSALYLCASSSSSYEQYFGPGTRLTVT.

This clone was seen just once. The chain is built from TRBV7-9 and TRBJ2-1; TRBD1 aligns across 7 bases. V shed 1 base, J shed 0 bases, and the junction held 9 bases outside the gene matches. The V gene's germline CDR1 is SEHNR and CDR2 FQNEAQ (reference sequence). The CDR3 sequence is 18 residues long. CDR3 bases: TGTGCCAGCAGCTTAGGTCAGGGACAGACGAGCTCCTACAATGAGCAGTTCTTC. Protein sequence: CASSLGQGQTSSYNEQFF.

V is TRBV6-2 or TRBV6-3 and J is TRBJ1-5; D may be TRBD1 (6 bases). Trimming pared 4 bases from V and 5 bases from J, leaving 9 bases between. CDR3 length: 13 amino acids. Germline-derived CDR1 and CDR2 are MNHEY and SVGEGT. CDR3 region: CASSSTGYQPQHF. CDR3 bases: TGTGCCAGCAGTTCCACAGGGTATCAGCCCCAGCATTTT.